Listed below are T cell receptor beta chains from one sample, sequenced in a study of blood T cell repertoires in COVID-19. Sequenced by immunoSEQ multiplex PCR; TCRdb stores in-frame clones only, minus some. The sample includes tens of thousands of clones, roughly 90% of them seen just once. The sequencing sample was made of peripheral blood. These receptors came from a man in his fifties with acute or convalescent COVID-19. CDR3s include the opening cysteine and the closing phenylalanine or tryptophan. The D gene is left open where the match is weak. Some rows have no size entry. The others give once, few or many, or a class for an expanded clone.

v_call: TRBV11-2; d_call: TRBD2; clone_size: -; j_call: TRBJ2-3; cdr3_nt: TGTGCCAGCAGCCTAAACGGGGGGGGTGCCACAGATACGCAGTATTTT; cdr3_aa: CASSLNGGGATDTQYF
v_call: TRBV7-9; d_call: TRBD1; clone_size: -; j_call: TRBJ2-7; cdr3_nt: TGTGCCAGCACCGGGACAGAACTCTACGAGCAGTACTTC; cdr3_aa: CASTGTELYEQYF
v_call: TRBV15; d_call: TRBD1; clone_size: -; j_call: TRBJ2-7; cdr3_nt: TGTGCCACCAGCAGGCCCGGGACAGGGTCCTCCGAGCAGTACTTC; cdr3_aa: CATSRPGTGSSEQYF
v_call: TRBV18; d_call: -; clone_size: -; j_call: TRBJ1-5; cdr3_nt: TGTGCCAGCTCACCGAGCGCAGGGAACAATCAGCCCCAGCATTTT; cdr3_aa: CASSPSAGNNQPQHF
v_call: TRBV5-1; d_call: TRBD1; clone_size: once; j_call: TRBJ2-2; cdr3_nt: TGCGCCAGCAGCTTCTTGAGGACAGGGGGTCCAAACACCGGGGAGCTGTTTTTT; cdr3_aa: CASSFLRTGGPNTGELFF
v_call: TRBV21-1; d_call: -; clone_size: -; j_call: TRBJ2-7; cdr3_nt: TGTGCCACAGGACAGGAAATATCCTACGAGCAGTACTTC; cdr3_aa: CATGQEISYEQYF
v_call: TRBV6-2/TRBV6-3; d_call: -; clone_size: -; j_call: TRBJ1-5; cdr3_nt: TGTGCCAGCAGTCTCGGACACTCGAATCAGCCCCAGCATTTT; cdr3_aa: CASSLGHSNQPQHF
v_call: TRBV2; d_call: -; clone_size: -; j_call: TRBJ2-5; cdr3_nt: TGTGCCAGCAGTGAAGCCCGGGGTTGGGAGACCCAGTACTTC; cdr3_aa: CASSEARGWETQYF
v_call: TRBV3-1/TRBV3-2; d_call: TRBD2; clone_size: -; j_call: TRBJ2-3; cdr3_nt: TGTGCCAGCAGCCCCAAGACGGGGGGGCTTAATACGCAGTATTTT; cdr3_aa: CASSPKTGGLNTQYF
v_call: TRBV30; d_call: -; clone_size: once; j_call: TRBJ1-1; cdr3_nt: TGTGCCTGGAGTTCGCGACCCGGGGACACTGAAGCTTTCTTT; cdr3_aa: CAWSSRPGDTEAFF
v_call: TRBV9; d_call: -; clone_size: -; j_call: TRBJ2-5; cdr3_nt: TGTGCCAGCAGCGTAGACGTGGGGAGAGAGACCCAGTACTTC; cdr3_aa: CASSVDVGRETQYF
v_call: TRBV4-1; d_call: -; clone_size: -; j_call: TRBJ2-7; cdr3_nt: TGCGCCAGCAGCCCCAGATCCGAGCAGTACTTC; cdr3_aa: CASSPRSEQYF
v_call: TRBV3-1/TRBV3-2; d_call: TRBD2; clone_size: few; j_call: TRBJ2-3; cdr3_nt: TGTGCCAGCAGCCAGAGGGGTAGCGGGGGCACAGATACGCAGTATTTT; cdr3_aa: CASSQRGSGGTDTQYF
v_call: TRBV6-5; d_call: -; clone_size: -; j_call: TRBJ2-5; cdr3_nt: TGTGCCAGCAGTTTCCCGGGACAAATCCAAGAGACCCAGTACTTC; cdr3_aa: CASSFPGQIQETQYF
v_call: TRBV28; d_call: -; clone_size: -; j_call: TRBJ1-1; cdr3_nt: TGTGCCAGCAAAGAGGTGAACACTGAAGCTTTCTTT; cdr3_aa: CASKEVNTEAFF
v_call: TRBV19; d_call: TRBD2; clone_size: -; j_call: TRBJ2-3; cdr3_nt: TGTGCCAGTAGTAGCGGGGGGTTCACAGATACGCAGTATTTT; cdr3_aa: CASSSGGFTDTQYF
v_call: TRBV11-2; d_call: TRBD1; clone_size: -; j_call: TRBJ2-7; cdr3_nt: TGTGCCAGCAGCTTAGGTGCAGGGGGCACCTACGAGCAGTACTTC; cdr3_aa: CASSLGAGGTYEQYF
v_call: TRBV2; d_call: TRBD1; clone_size: -; j_call: TRBJ1-1; cdr3_nt: TGTGCCAGCAGTGCCGGGACAGTGAACACTGAAGCTTTCTTT; cdr3_aa: CASSAGTVNTEAFF